This T cell receptor (beta chain) was retrieved from a study of blood T cells in healthy people across ages. With regard to this clonotype: It may be a read error: a sequence one base away is much more abundant.

The people who gave samples were healthy Caucasians from Russia, aged roughly 6 to 100. The CDR3 extends over 15 amino acids. Germline CDR1 SGHRS, CDR2 YFSETQ. The authors ran a second PCR of 7 to 11 cycles using a sample-barcoded 5' primer and a J-beta primer mix. TCRdb re-called the 5' RACE reads with MiXCR, one entry per CDR3 protein. The data hold fewer than 750,000 distinct CDR3 sequences, with less than 60% observed a single time. Sequenced: blood. The rearrangement links TRBV5-1 to TRBJ1-6; weak D call: TRBD1 (6 bases). The source is an older man in good health. CDR3 loop: CASSLIAGENSPPHF. DNA of the CDR3: TGCGCCAGCAGCTTGATTGCAGGGGAGAATTCACCCCCCCACTTT.